This TCR beta chain was recorded in a study of blood T cell repertoires in COVID-19. On the study more broadly: COVID-19 samples collected from the United States, Italy and Spain covered acute and convalescent phases. Sources were T cells, B-cell-depleted T cells, or PBMCs; the material itself was cDNA or gDNA.

CDR3 length equals 15 residues. V lost 7 bases, J lost 5 bases, and 18 bases lay in between. CDR1 SGHRS and CDR2 YFSETQ come from the germline V gene. Authors' data handling: Quantification of nucleated cells was approximated via reference gene primer amplification. Profiling relied on immunoSEQ multiplex PCR, and the TCRdb table lists in-frame clones only, not all of them. The V and J calls and clone size were taken over from that table, and D and trimming were inferred from the DNA. The table shows about 130,000 clones, with roughly 80% occurring only once. The rearrangement links TRBV5-1 to TRBJ1-4, with a possible D match to TRBD1 (6 bases). The specimen sequenced was peripheral blood. The receptor's source is a woman older than 75 with acute or convalescent COVID-19. In nucleotides, the CDR3 is TGCGCCAGCGGCATCGGAGGGGGAGGGAATGAAAAACTGTTTTTT. Its protein is CASGIGGGGNEKLFF.